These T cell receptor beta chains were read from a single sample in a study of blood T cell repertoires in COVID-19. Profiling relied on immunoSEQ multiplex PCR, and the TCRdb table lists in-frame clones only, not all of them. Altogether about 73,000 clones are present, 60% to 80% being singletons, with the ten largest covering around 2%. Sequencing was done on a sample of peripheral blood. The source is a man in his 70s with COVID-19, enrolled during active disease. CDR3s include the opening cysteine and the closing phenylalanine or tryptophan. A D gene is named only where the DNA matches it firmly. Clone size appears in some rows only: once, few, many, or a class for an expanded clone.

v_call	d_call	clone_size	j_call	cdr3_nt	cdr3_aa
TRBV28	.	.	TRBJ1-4	TGTGCCAGCAGTTTAGGGTTCAGGGAGGAATCTAATGAAAAACTGTTTTTT	CASSLGFREESNEKLFF
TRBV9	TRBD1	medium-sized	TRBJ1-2	TGTGCCAGCAGCGTAACACAGGGGGCAGGCTACACCTTC	CASSVTQGAGYTF
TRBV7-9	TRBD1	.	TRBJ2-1	TGTGCCAGCAGCCCCCGGGTGGGACAGGGCGGTCGTTACAATGAGCAGTTCTTC	CASSPRVGQGGRYNEQFF
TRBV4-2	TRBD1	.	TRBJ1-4	TGTGCCAGCAGCCAAGATGGATCAGGGGGCAATGAAAAACTGTTTTTT	CASSQDGSGGNEKLFF
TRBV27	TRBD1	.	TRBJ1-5	TGTGCCAGCAGTTTATACCCCGACAGGGTGGCACCCCAGCATTTT	CASSLYPDRVAPQHF
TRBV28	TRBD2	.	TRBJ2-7	TGTGCCAGCTCCGGACTAGCGGGATGGGAGCAGTACTTC	CASSGLAGWEQYF
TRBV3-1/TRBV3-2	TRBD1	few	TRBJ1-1	TGTGCCAGCAGCCAACCCCAGGGGGCTGAAGCTTTCTTT	CASSQPQGAEAFF
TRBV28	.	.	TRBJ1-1	TGTGCCAGCAGTTCCCATTCGGGCCGGGAGACTGAAGCTTTCTTT	CASSSHSGRETEAFF
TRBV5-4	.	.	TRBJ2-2	TGTGCCAGCAGCTTGGTTGACTGGAACACCGGGGAGCTGTTTTTT	CASSLVDWNTGELFF
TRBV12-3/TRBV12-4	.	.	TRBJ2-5	TGTGCCAGCAGTTTTCGGGGGAGCGAGACCCAGTACTTC	CASSFRGSETQYF
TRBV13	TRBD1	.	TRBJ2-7	TGTGCCAGCACCTCCCTGGGACAGGGGGCTTACGAGCAGTACTTC	CASTSLGQGAYEQYF
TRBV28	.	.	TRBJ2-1	TGTGCCAGCAGTTTAGGACACGACAATGAGCAGTTCTTC	CASSLGHDNEQFF
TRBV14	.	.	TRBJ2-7	TGTGCCAGCACTCAAAACGGGGGATACGAGCAGTACTTC	CASTQNGGYEQYF
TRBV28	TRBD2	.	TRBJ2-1	TGTGCCAGCAGTCCGGCAGGACTAGCGGGAGCTAGCGAGCAGTTCTTC	CASSPAGLAGASEQFF
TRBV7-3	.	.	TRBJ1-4	TGTGCCAGCAGCCCACCGGGTCAACTTAATGAAAAACTGTTTTTT	CASSPPGQLNEKLFF
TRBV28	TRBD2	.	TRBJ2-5	TGTGCCAGCATCTTCGGCGGGAGGCCCCGAGAGACCCAGTACTTC	CASIFGGRPRETQYF
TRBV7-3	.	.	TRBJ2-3	TGTGCCAGCAGCCCGGGGAACACAGATACGCAGTATTTT	CASSPGNTDTQYF
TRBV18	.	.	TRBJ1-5	TGTGCCAGCTCACCAGCGGGCAATCAGCCCCAGCATTTT	CASSPAGNQPQHF
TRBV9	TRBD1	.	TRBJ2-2	TGTGCCAGCAGCGCATTCGGGACAGCGAACACCGGGGAGCTGTTTTTT	CASSAFGTANTGELFF
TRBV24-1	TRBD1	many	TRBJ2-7	TGTGCCACGTCCTCGGGACAGGGTTCCTACGAGCAGTACTTC	CATSSGQGSYEQYF
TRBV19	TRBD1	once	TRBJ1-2	TGTGCCAGTACATGGACAGGCAACGAGTATGGCTACACCTTC	CASTWTGNEYGYTF
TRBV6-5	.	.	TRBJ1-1	TGTGCCAGCAGAAACACAATTGAAGCTTTCTTT	CASRNTIEAFF
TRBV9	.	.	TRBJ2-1	TGTGCCAGCAGCTCACCCCTCGCATTCGGGGGTGCCAATGAGCAGTTCTTC	CASSSPLAFGGANEQFF
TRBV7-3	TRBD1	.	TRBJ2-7	TGTGCCAGCAGCTCCCCGGGACAGATCGCCGTAGAGCAGTACTTC	CASSSPGQIAVEQYF
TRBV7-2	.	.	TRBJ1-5	TGTGCCAGCAGCTCGGACCCGGGACAGCCCCAGCATTTT	CASSSDPGQPQHF
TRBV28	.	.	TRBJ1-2	TGTGCCAGCAGCTCGGGTGGATCCAACTATGGCTACACCTTC	CASSSGGSNYGYTF
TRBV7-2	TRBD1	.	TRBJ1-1	TGTGCCAGCACCCCCCGACAGGGAAAGGACACTGAAGCTTTCTTT	CASTPRQGKDTEAFF
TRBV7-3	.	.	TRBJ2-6	TGTGCCAGCAGCTTAACGCACCAGGGATTTGGGGCCAACGTCCTGACTTTC	CASSLTHQGFGANVLTF
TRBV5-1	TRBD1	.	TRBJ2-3	TGCGCCAGCAGCCCGGGACAGGGGACAGATACGCAGTATTTT	CASSPGQGTDTQYF
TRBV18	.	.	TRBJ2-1	TGTGCCAGCTCACGGGTCCCAGGGGACTCCTACAATGAGCAGTTCTTC	CASSRVPGDSYNEQFF
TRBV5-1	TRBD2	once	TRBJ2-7	TGCGCCAGCAGCTTGGTTCTTAGCGGGAGTTCCTACGAGCAGTACTTC	CASSLVLSGSSYEQYF
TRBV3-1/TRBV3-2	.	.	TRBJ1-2	TGTGCCAGCCCCTCCCCGATTAGTTATGGCTACACCTTC	CASPSPISYGYTF
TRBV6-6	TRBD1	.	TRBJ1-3	TGTGCCAGCAGTTACACAGGGGTACCTGGAAACACCATATATTTT	CASSYTGVPGNTIYF
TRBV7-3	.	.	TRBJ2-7	TGTGCCAGCAGCTCCCCGGGTTTTTCCGAGCAGTACTTC	CASSSPGFSEQYF
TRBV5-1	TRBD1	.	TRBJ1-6	TGCGCCAGCAGCAGTGGGACAGCTTATAATTCACCCCTCCACTTT	CASSSGTAYNSPLHF
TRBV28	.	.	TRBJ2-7	TGTGCCAGCAGCCGGGTAGGCGAGCAGTACTTC	CASSRVGEQYF
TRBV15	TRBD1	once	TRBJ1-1	TGTGCCACCAGCCTCACAGGGGGCACTGAAGCTTTCTTT	CATSLTGGTEAFF
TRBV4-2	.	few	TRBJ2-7	TGTGCCAGCAGCCAAGTGTGGCAGACATCTTACGAGCAGTACTTC	CASSQVWQTSYEQYF
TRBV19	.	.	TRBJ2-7	TGTGCCAGTAGTATTTTCCAGGGTAACGAGCAGTACTTC	CASSIFQGNEQYF
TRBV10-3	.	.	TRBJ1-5	TGTGCCATCGGGGAGGGAGAAGGCGGGCCCCAGCATTTT	CAIGEGEGGPQHF
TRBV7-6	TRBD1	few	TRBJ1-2	TGTGCCAGCAGCTTAGCAACCAGGGGGTCCTATGGCTACACCTTC	CASSLATRGSYGYTF
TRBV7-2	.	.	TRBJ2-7	TGTGCCAGCAGCTTAGCATCCAGAACCTACGAGCAGTACTTC	CASSLASRTYEQYF
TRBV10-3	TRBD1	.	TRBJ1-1	TGTGCCATCCAGACAGGGCGAATGAACACTGAAGCTTTCTTT	CAIQTGRMNTEAFF
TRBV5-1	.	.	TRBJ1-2	TGCGCCAGCAGCCCCAACTCTAACTATGGCTACACCTTC	CASSPNSNYGYTF
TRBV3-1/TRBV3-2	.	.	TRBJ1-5	TGTGCCAGCAGCCAAGGGTTAGCTAGCAATCAGCCCCAGCATTTT	CASSQGLASNQPQHF
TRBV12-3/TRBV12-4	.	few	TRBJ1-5	TGTGCCAGCAGTTTAGCCAGAAATCAGCCCCAGCATTTT	CASSLARNQPQHF
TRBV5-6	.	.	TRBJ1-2	TGTGCCAGCAGGCCTCCACAGGGCTACTATGGCTACACCTTC	CASRPPQGYYGYTF
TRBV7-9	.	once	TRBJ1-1	TGTGCCAGCAACCAAGGGGGGGTGGCTGAAGCTTTCTTT	CASNQGGVAEAFF
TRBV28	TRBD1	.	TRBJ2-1	TGTGCCAGCAGTCACAGGGGGCGGAATAACAATGAGCAGTTCTTC	CASSHRGRNNNEQFF
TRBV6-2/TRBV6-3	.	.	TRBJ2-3	TGTGCCAGCAGTCCCTACGCGGGGCGAAAGACATCCATTAGGTGGTATTTT	CASSPYAGRKTSIRWYF
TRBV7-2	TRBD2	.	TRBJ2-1	TGTGCCAGCAGCTTAGCACGGGGGGTCAATGAGCAGTTCTTC	CASSLARGVNEQFF
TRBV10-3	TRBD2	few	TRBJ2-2	TGTCCCACCACCGGGGGGGCAGCGGGGGAGCTGTTTTTT	CPTTGGAAGELFF
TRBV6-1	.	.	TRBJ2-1	TGTGCCAGCAGTGAGAGGGCCGGGCGCGGGTACAATGAGCAGTTCTTC	CASSERAGRGYNEQFF
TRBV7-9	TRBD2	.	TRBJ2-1	TGTGCCAGCAGCTTATTAGCGGGAGTAACCTACAATGAGCAGTTCTTC	CASSLLAGVTYNEQFF
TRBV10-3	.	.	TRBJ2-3	TGTGCCATCAGTGAGAATGGGGGGGGCCTCGTGGATACGCAGTATTTT	CAISENGGGLVDTQYF